This T cell receptor beta chain was documented in a study of blood T cells in healthy people across ages. PCR was performed a second time for roughly 7 to 11 cycles using a sample-barcoded 5' primer and a J-beta primer mix. MiXCR was run by TCRdb on the 5' RACE reads, yielding one entry per CDR3 protein. The sample holds some 800,000 distinct CDR3 sequences, 25% seen once. Many counts were recorded for this clonotype. Trimming pared 3 bases from V and 10 bases from J, leaving 10 bases between. The CDR3 sequence is 13 residues long. The same sample was also used in a study of T cells of mothers and their children.

The chain recombines TRBV12-3 or TRBV12-4 with TRBJ1-6; D might be TRBD1 (6 bases). The source is a boy between 10 and 17 years old in good health. Sample: blood. The CDR3 DNA sequence: TGTGCCAGCAGTTTGCAGGGGTCGTCACCCCTCCACTTT. Protein product: CASSLQGSSPLHF.